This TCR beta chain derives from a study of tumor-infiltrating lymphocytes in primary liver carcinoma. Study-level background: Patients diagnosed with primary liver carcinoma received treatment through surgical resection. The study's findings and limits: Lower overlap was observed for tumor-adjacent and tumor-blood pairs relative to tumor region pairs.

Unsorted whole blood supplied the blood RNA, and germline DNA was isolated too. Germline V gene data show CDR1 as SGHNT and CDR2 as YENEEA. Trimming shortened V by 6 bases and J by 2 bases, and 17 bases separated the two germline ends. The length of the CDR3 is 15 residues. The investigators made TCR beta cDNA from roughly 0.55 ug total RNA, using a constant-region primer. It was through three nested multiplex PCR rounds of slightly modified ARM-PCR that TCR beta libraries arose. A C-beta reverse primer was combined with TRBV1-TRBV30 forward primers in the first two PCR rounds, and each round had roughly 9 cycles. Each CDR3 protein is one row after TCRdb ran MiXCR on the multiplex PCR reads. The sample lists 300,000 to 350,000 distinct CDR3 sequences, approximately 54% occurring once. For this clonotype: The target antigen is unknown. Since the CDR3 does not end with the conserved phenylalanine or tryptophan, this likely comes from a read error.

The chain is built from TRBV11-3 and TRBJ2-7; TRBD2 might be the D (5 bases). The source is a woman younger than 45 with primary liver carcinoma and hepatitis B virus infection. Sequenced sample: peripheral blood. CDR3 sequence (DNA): TGTGCCAGCAGTCCCATGTTGCGGGCCGCCTACGAGCAGTACTAC. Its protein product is CASSPMLRAAYEQYY.